These 20 T cell receptor beta chains came from one sample sequenced in a study. MiXCR, run by TCRdb on the 5' RACE reads, gives a single entry per CDR3 protein. The top ten clones hold approximately 4.1% of a sample with 35,000 to 50,000 distinct CDR3 sequences, approximately 22% of them seen once. Tregs were sorted as CD4+CD25+CD127-/low cells. The sample comprised Tregs sorted from blood. These receptors all come from a female donor with breast cancer.

J is TRBJ2-3 and V is TRBV12-3 or TRBV12-4; 7 positions match TRBD1. The CDR3 is 16 residues long. The DNA for the CDR3 is TGTGCTAGTGCCGAACCCACAGGGGCCGGCACAGATACGCAGTATTTT. Translated: CASAEPTGAGTDTQYF.

This clonotype appeared many times. The J gene is TRBJ2-7, the V gene TRBV4-1; 9 nucleotides align to TRBD1. The CDR3 sequence is 18 residues long. Losses at the gene ends were 1 base for V and 2 bases for J; bases not matched to a gene: 12. CDR1 MGHRA and CDR2 YSYEKL come from the germline V gene. The CDR3, as DNA: TGCGCCAGCAGCCAAGTAGATTTCATGGGACAGGGACCCTACGAGCAGTACTTC. Its translation: CASSQVDFMGQGPYEQYF.

This clonotype turned up a few times. This chain joins TRBV27 and TRBJ2-7; TRBD2 agrees at 15 bases. This CDR3 is 16 amino acids long. Trimming removed 2 bases from V and 7 bases from J; junction bases left unmatched: 6. Germline V gene data show CDR1 as MNHEY and CDR2 as SMNVEV (reference sequence). CDR3 residues: CASSLGLAGGPSEQYF. In DNA form, the CDR3 reads TGTGCCAGCAGTTTAGGACTAGCGGGAGGGCCAAGTGAGCAGTACTTC.

This clonotype has more than one count but fewer than ten. The chain has TRBV4-1 and TRBJ2-7; the D is unclear. The CDR3 runs 14 residues. With 0 bases removed from V and 3 bases from J, the gap between germline ends came to 9 bases. Germline assignment: CDR1 MGHRA and CDR2 YSYEKL. The CDR3 reads CASSQEPAVYEQYF. The CDR3 DNA follows: TGCGCCAGCAGCCAAGAGCCTGCGGTCTACGAGCAGTACTTC.

This clonotype occurred many times. The V call is TRBV4-1, the J call TRBJ2-5, with D perhaps TRBD2 (6 bases). The V end was cut by 0 bases, the J end by 4 bases, with 21 bases between. This CDR3 contains 18 residues. In germline, CDR1 is MGHRA, CDR2 YSYEKL. The CDR3 loop reads CASSQDPGTYGISETQYF. The CDR3, as DNA: TGCGCCAGCAGCCAAGATCCCGGGACTTACGGCATTTCAGAGACCCAGTACTTC.

For this clonotype: This is likely a read error, given that the CDR3 carries no conserved phenylalanine or tryptophan at its end. This chain connects TRBV12-3 or TRBV12-4 to TRBJ2-7; D may be TRBD1 or TRBD2 (5 bases each). Trimming stripped 8 bases from V and 5 bases from J, with 7 bases between. The CDR3 has 10 residues. For the CDR3, the DNA is TGTGCCAGCCGGGGCCACGAGCAGTACTCC. It translates to CASRGHEQYS.

This chain connects TRBV30 to TRBJ1-1; D is ambiguous. The V gene lost 3 bases and the J gene lost 0 bases, with 8 bases spanning the gap. The germline CDR1 and CDR2 sequences are GTSNPN and SVGIG (reference sequence). This CDR3 is 13 amino acids long. The chain's CDR3 is CAWRALMNTEAFF. The CDR3 bases are TGTGCCTGGAGGGCCCTTATGAACACTGAAGCTTTCTTT.

The J gene is TRBJ1-2, the V gene TRBV9; D is possibly TRBD1 (5 bases). The V end lost 3 bases, the J end lost 4 bases, and 22 bases lay between the germline ends. Germline V gene sequence: CDR1 SGDLS, CDR2 YYNGEE. CDR3 length equals 17 residues. The CDR3 region has the DNA TGTGCCAGCAGCGACCCCCTGGGAAGGGGTTCAGGCTATGGCTACACCTTC. It translates to CASSDPLGRGSGYGYTF.

This clonotype came up a few times. V is TRBV3-1 and J is TRBJ2-4; 13 bases are shared with TRBD2. The CDR3 runs to 17 residues. Germline loops: CDR1 LGHDT, CDR2 YNNKEL (reference sequence). The V gene end was trimmed by 4 bases and the J gene end by 3 bases; junction bases not matched to a gene: 6. CDR3 region: CASSPGLAGADKNIQYF. The CDR3 bases are TGTGCCAGCAGCCCAGGACTAGCGGGAGCGGACAAAAACATTCAGTACTTC.

The CDR3 coding sequence is TGTGCCAGCAGCCTCAGGGACAACTATGGCTACACCTTC. Its protein product is CASSLRDNYGYTF. The J gene is TRBJ1-2, the V gene TRBV6-2 or TRBV6-3; D perhaps matches TRBD1 (5 bases). V was cut by 6 bases and J by 2 bases, with 10 bases left in between. In germline, CDR1 is MNHEY, CDR2 SVGEGT. The CDR3 contains 13 residues.

This clonotype was found many times. The chain's CDR3 is CASSYTGTGYQETQYF. As DNA, the CDR3 is TGTGCCAGCAGTTATACCGGGACAGGGTACCAAGAGACCCAGTACTTC. The rearrangement uses TRBV6-1 and TRBJ2-5; 9 bases line up with TRBD1. Looked up from germline, CDR1 is MNHNS and CDR2 is SASEGT. This CDR3 has 16 amino acids. V was clipped by 5 bases and J by 0 bases; unmatched bases: 7.

With respect to this clonotype: With a much larger clone just one base away, this may be a read error. The genes are TRBV7-8 and TRBJ2-5; D unresolved. Germline values: CDR1 SGHVS, CDR2 FQNEAQ. Deletions cut 4 bases from V and 4 bases from J, with 13 bases between. The CDR3 sequence is 14 residues long. The CDR3: CASSSYSSGETQYF. CDR3 DNA sequence: TGTGCCAGCAGCTCATACAGTAGTGGAGAGACCCAGTACTTC.

This clonotype appeared many times. V usage is TRBV9 and J usage is TRBJ2-7; a weak D match, TRBD2 (5 bases). The germline CDR1 and CDR2 sequences are SGDLS and YYNGEE. This CDR3 contains 14 residues. V lost 4 bases and J lost 2, with 13 bases in between. The CDR3 nucleotides are TGTGCCAGCAGCAAAGTGGCGGGTACCTACGAGCAGTACTTC. Its protein is CASSKVAGTYEQYF.

The gene calls are TRBV7-9 and TRBJ1-4; weak D call: TRBD1 (5 bases). V shed 6 bases and J shed 6 bases, with 17 bases lying between them. The CDR3 runs 15 residues. Germline CDR1 SEHNR, CDR2 FQNEAQ (reference sequence). DNA for the CDR3: TGTGCCAGCAGGAAAACCGGGACGGGGGATGAAAAACTGTTTTTT. It translates to CASRKTGTGDEKLFF.

The V gene is TRBV6-5, the J gene TRBJ2-2; 8 nucleotides align to TRBD1. CDR1 is MNHEY, CDR2 SVGAGI, per germline. V was pared by 0 bases and J by 0 bases, with 3 bases of the junction left unmatched. This CDR3 is 17 amino acids long. The CDR3 is CASSYSRTGTNTGELFF. In nucleotides, the CDR3 is TGTGCCAGCAGTTACTCTCGGACAGGGACGAACACCGGGGAGCTGTTTTTT.

V gene TRBV7-2 combines with J gene TRBJ1-2, with unresolved D. The CDR3 runs 14 residues. V lost 5 bases, J lost 7 bases, and 17 bases lay in between. In germline, CDR1 is SGHTA, CDR2 FQGNSA. CDR3 protein: CASSIYRARGGYTF. As DNA, the CDR3 is TGTGCCAGCAGCATATACCGGGCTCGCGGTGGCTACACCTTC.

The chain has TRBV7-8 and TRBJ1-1; 7 bases map to TRBD1. Germline V gives CDR1 SGHVS, CDR2 FQNEAQ. The CDR3 is 16 amino acids. V dropped 5 bases and J dropped 6; count of bases not matched to a gene: 15. CDR3 protein: CASSQPTGAGDPEAFF. CDR3 coding DNA: TGTGCCAGCAGCCAACCAACAGGGGCTGGGGATCCTGAAGCTTTCTTT.

There are a few counts of this clonotype. V gene TRBV7-9 combines with J gene TRBJ2-1; no clear D. V lost 5 bases, J lost 5 bases, and 13 bases lay in between. The CDR3 loop spans 14 amino acids. Germline CDR1 is SEHNR and CDR2 is FQNEAQ (reference sequence). Here the CDR3 reads CASSPRLQNNEQFF. The DNA for the CDR3 is TGTGCCAGCAGCCCACGTCTGCAGAACAATGAGCAGTTCTTC.

This clonotype was seen only a few times. The chain joins TRBV6-2 or TRBV6-3 to TRBJ2-5; D might be TRBD1 or TRBD2, each matching 5 bases. Per the germline V gene, CDR1 is MNHEY and CDR2 is SVGEGT. V lost 0 bases and J lost 1, with 9 bases in between. The CDR3 contains 15 residues. CDR3 loop: CASSYSIGGQETQYF. In nucleotides, the CDR3 is TGTGCCAGCAGTTACTCGATTGGGGGCCAAGAGACCCAGTACTTC.

This clonotype was picked up many times. This chain connects TRBV12-3 or TRBV12-4 to TRBJ1-5; TRBD1 is a possible D gene (6 bases). This CDR3 spans 14 amino acids. Trimming left V 6 bases short and J 8 bases short, with 17 bases between. The CDR3 spells CASSGGGKIEPQHF. The CDR3 DNA follows: TGTGCCAGCAGCGGAGGGGGGAAGATCGAGCCCCAGCATTTT.